This T cell receptor beta chain stems from a study of cytomegalovirus exposure and HLA in healthy donors. Comment on this clone: Its cognate antigen is unknown.

The CDR3 is 16 amino acids. Between the trimmed V and J ends, which lost 3 bases and 8 bases, there was a span of 17 bases. Germline CDR1 and CDR2: MNHEY and SMNVEV (reference sequence). This PCR relied on a set of 60 Vbeta primers and 13 Jbeta primers. This table comes from immunoSEQ multiplex PCR, and its TCRdb copy is limited to in-frame clones, with some not included. In the table there are 160,000 or so clones, over 70% of which are singletons. Regarding the study as a whole: In a later analysis, TCR beta V- and J-gene trimming was associated with a missense DCLRE1C variant.

The sequence was collected from a man aged 25-45 years in good health and CMV-seronegative. Sample: PBMCs. This chain uses TRBV27 with TRBJ1-6; D might be TRBD1 (5 bases). The CDR3 DNA reads as TGTGCCAGCAGTTTTAACCCCCAGGGAAGGTATTCACCCCTCCACTTT. Its protein is CASSFNPQGRYSPLHF.